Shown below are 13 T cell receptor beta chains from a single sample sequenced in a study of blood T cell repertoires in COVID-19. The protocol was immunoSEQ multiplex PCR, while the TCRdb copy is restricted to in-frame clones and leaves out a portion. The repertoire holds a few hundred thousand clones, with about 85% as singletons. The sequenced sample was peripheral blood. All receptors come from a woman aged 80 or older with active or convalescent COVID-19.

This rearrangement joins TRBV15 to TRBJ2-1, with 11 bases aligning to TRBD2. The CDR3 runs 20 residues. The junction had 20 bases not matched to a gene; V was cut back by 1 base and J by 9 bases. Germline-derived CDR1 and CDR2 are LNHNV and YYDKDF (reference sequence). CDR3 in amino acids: CATSRVLVAGGPSYSAEQFF. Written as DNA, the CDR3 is TGTGCCACCAGCAGAGTTTTGGTAGCGGGGGGGCCTTCGTACTCTGCTGAGCAGTTCTTC.

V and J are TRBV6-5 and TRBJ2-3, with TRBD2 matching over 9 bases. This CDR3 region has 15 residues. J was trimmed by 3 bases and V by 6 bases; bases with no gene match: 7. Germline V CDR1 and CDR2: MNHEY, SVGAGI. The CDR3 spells CASSLAGALTDTQYF. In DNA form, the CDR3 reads TGTGCCAGCAGCTTAGCGGGAGCCCTGACAGATACGCAGTATTTT.

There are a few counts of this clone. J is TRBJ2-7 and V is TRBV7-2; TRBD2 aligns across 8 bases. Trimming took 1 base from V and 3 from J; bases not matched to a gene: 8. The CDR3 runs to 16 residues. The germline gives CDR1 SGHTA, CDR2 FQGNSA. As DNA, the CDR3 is TGTGCCAGCAGCTTAGACCCGGGAGGGAGGCGCTACGAGCAGTACTTC. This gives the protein CASSLDPGGRRYEQYF.

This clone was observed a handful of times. CDR3 in amino acids: CASSLQRIGSFYEQYF. The CDR3 nucleotides read TGTGCCAGCTCACTCCAACGGATAGGTAGCTTCTACGAGCAGTACTTC. V gene TRBV18 combines with J gene TRBJ2-7, with D hard to call. With 4 bases removed from V and 3 bases from J, the gap between germline ends came to 19 bases. Germline V gene lookup returns CDR1 KGHSH and CDR2 LQKENI. This CDR3 comprises 16 residues.

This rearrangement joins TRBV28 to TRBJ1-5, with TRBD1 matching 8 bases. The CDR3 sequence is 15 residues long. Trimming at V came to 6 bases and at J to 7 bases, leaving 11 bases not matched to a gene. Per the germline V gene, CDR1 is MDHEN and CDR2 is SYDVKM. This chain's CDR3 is CASSQHQGARQPQHF. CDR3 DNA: TGTGCCAGCAGCCAACATCAGGGGGCACGGCAGCCCCAGCATTTT.

The DNA of the CDR3 is TGTGCCAGCAGTTACTTACAGGGGACTGGGACCGGGGAGCTGTTTTTT. This codes for CASSYLQGTGTGELFF. The rearrangement joins TRBV6-5 to TRBJ2-2; tentatively, D is TRBD1 (7 bases). Germline loops: CDR1 MNHEY, CDR2 SVGAGI. The V gene lost 1 base and the J gene lost 5 bases, with 14 bases spanning the gap. The CDR3 runs 16 residues.

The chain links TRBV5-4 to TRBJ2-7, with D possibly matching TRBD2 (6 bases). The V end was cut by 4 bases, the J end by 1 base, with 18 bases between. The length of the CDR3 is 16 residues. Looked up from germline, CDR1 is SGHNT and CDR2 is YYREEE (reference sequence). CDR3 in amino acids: CASSPRTTELSYEQYF. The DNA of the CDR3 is TGTGCCAGCAGCCCCAGGACTACCGAGTTATCCTACGAGCAGTACTTC.

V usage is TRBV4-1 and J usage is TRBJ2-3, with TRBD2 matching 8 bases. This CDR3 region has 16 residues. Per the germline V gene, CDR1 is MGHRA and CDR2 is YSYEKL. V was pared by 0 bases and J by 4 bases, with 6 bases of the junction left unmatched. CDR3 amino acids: CASSQDGGGRADTQYF. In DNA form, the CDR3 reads TGCGCCAGCAGCCAAGACGGGGGGGGCAGGGCAGATACGCAGTATTTT.

The DNA for the CDR3 is TGCGCCAGCAGCCCTAGGGGGACAGCCTACGAGCAGTACTTC. Translating gives CASSPRGTAYEQYF. The V call is TRBV5-1, the J call TRBJ2-7, with 7 bases fitting TRBD1. The CDR3 loop spans 14 amino acids. The germline gives CDR1 SGHRS, CDR2 YFSETQ. V lost 4 bases, J lost 2 bases, and 6 bases stayed unmatched.

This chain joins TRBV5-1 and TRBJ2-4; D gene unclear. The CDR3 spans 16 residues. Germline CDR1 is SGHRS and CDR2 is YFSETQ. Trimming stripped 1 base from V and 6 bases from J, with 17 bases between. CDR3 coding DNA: TGCGCCAGCAGCTTGACCGTCGCGGCGCGAAGAAACATTCAGTACTTC. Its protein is CASSLTVAARRNIQYF.

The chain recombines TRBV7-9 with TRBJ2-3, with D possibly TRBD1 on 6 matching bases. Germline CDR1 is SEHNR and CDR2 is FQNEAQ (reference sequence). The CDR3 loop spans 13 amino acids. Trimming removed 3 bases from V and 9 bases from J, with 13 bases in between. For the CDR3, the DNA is TGTGCCAGCAGCTTTATGGAAAGGGGGACGCAGTATTTT. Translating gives CASSFMERGTQYF.

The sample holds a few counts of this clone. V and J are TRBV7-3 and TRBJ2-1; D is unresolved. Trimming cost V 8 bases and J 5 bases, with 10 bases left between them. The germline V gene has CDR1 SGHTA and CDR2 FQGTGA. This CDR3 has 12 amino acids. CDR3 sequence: CASGFSNNEQFF. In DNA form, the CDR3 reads TGTGCCAGCGGTTTTAGTAACAATGAGCAGTTCTTC.

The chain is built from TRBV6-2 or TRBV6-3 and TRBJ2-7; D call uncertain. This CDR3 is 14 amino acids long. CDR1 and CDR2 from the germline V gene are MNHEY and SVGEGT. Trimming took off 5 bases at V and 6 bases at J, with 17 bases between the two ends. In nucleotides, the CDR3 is TGTGCCAGCAGTATTAGGTCCGACTCGGGCGAGCAGTACTTC. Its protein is CASSIRSDSGEQYF.